These T cell receptor beta chains were read from a single sample in a study of T-cell memory formation after mild COVID-19. TCRdb re-derived calls from the 5' RACE reads in MiXCR, one entry per CDR3 protein. This sample yields about 180,000 distinct CDR3 sequences, of which under 20% are seen a single time; roughly 2.1% belongs to the top ten. The specimen was PBMCs or a T cell subset sorted from them (not recorded which). The source is an adult woman who had mild COVID-19 (a few samples of this study predate the infection). Cell type and time point are not known. Each CDR3 is given with its conserved first and last residue. Fields, in order: clone size, J gene, D gene, V gene, CDR3 DNA, CDR3 protein. A D gene is named only where the DNA matches it firmly. Some rows have no size entry. The others give once, few or many, or a class for an expanded clone.

clone size: few; J gene: TRBJ2-7; D gene: -; V gene: TRBV15; CDR3 DNA: TGTGCCACCAGCAGAGCCCCGCAACCGGACTACGAGCAGTACTTC; CDR3 protein: CATSRAPQPDYEQYF
clone size: once; J gene: TRBJ1-2; D gene: -; V gene: TRBV7-3; CDR3 DNA: TGTGCCAGCAGCTTGACAGATGGGGGGGGCTATGGCTACACCTTC; CDR3 protein: CASSLTDGGGYGYTF
clone size: few; J gene: TRBJ1-5; D gene: TRBD1; V gene: TRBV19; CDR3 DNA: TGTGCCAGTATCAGGGCGACAGGGGGCTCTGAGCCCCAGCATTTT; CDR3 protein: CASIRATGGSEPQHF
clone size: -; J gene: TRBJ2-5; D gene: -; V gene: TRBV7-2; CDR3 DNA: TGTGCCAGCAGCGCCCAGGGCGGGATTTATTTAGAGACCCAGTACTTC; CDR3 protein: CASSAQGGIYLETQYF
clone size: few; J gene: TRBJ2-3; D gene: TRBD1; V gene: TRBV12-3/TRBV12-4; CDR3 DNA: TGTGCCAGCAGTTGGGGGACAGGGGAGTCAGATACGCAGTATTTT; CDR3 protein: CASSWGTGESDTQYF
clone size: few; J gene: TRBJ2-5; D gene: -; V gene: TRBV11-2; CDR3 DNA: TGTGCCAGCAGCGTGGGCAAAGAGACCCAGTACTTC; CDR3 protein: CASSVGKETQYF
clone size: -; J gene: TRBJ2-5; D gene: -; V gene: TRBV24-1; CDR3 DNA: TGTGCCACCAGTGATCCCATGGGACAAGAGACCCAGTACTTC; CDR3 protein: CATSDPMGQETQYF
clone size: -; J gene: TRBJ2-7; D gene: TRBD2; V gene: TRBV14; CDR3 DNA: TGTGCCAGCAGCCAAGGCCGGGGGGGCCTCTACGAGCAGTACTTC; CDR3 protein: CASSQGRGGLYEQYF
clone size: few; J gene: TRBJ1-5; D gene: -; V gene: TRBV24-1; CDR3 DNA: TGTGCCACTAAGGGGGAAGGGAATCAGCCCCAGCATTTT; CDR3 protein: CATKGEGNQPQHF
clone size: -; J gene: TRBJ2-3; D gene: -; V gene: TRBV7-9; CDR3 DNA: TGTGCCAGCAGCGCGACAGGATCTAGCACAGATACGCAGTATTTT; CDR3 protein: CASSATGSSTDTQYF
clone size: many; J gene: TRBJ2-7; D gene: -; V gene: TRBV7-2; CDR3 DNA: TGTGCCAGCAGCCTCGACGCGATGCGATACGAGCAGTACTTC; CDR3 protein: CASSLDAMRYEQYF
clone size: -; J gene: TRBJ2-2; D gene: TRBD2; V gene: TRBV5-1; CDR3 DNA: TGCGCCAGCAGCTTTACAGCGGGAGCGATCACCGGGGAGCTGTTTTTT; CDR3 protein: CASSFTAGAITGELFF
clone size: -; J gene: TRBJ1-1; D gene: TRBD1; V gene: TRBV5-1; CDR3 DNA: TGCGCCAGCAGCTCGGGACAGGTGGTGGCGAACACTGAAGCTTTCTTT; CDR3 protein: CASSSGQVVANTEAFF
clone size: few; J gene: TRBJ2-3; D gene: TRBD2; V gene: TRBV20-1; CDR3 DNA: TGCAGTGCTAGCGGGGGGGCCGGCACAGATACGCAGTATTTT; CDR3 protein: CSASGGAGTDTQYF
clone size: few; J gene: TRBJ2-3; D gene: -; V gene: TRBV5-1; CDR3 DNA: TGCGCCAGCAGCTTGTCCAAGGTCGCAGGCACAGATACGCAGTATTTT; CDR3 protein: CASSLSKVAGTDTQYF
clone size: -; J gene: TRBJ2-1; D gene: -; V gene: TRBV5-5; CDR3 DNA: TGTGCCAGCAGCTCAATAAAGGGGGAGTCCTACAATGAGCAGTTCTTC; CDR3 protein: CASSSIKGESYNEQFF
clone size: few; J gene: TRBJ2-3; D gene: -; V gene: TRBV7-9; CDR3 DNA: TGTGCCAGCAGTCAGGCCACAGATACGCAGTATTTT; CDR3 protein: CASSQATDTQYF
clone size: few; J gene: TRBJ2-3; D gene: TRBD1; V gene: TRBV11-2; CDR3 DNA: TGTGCCAGCAGTCGTCAGACAGGGAAAGATACGCAGTATTTT; CDR3 protein: CASSRQTGKDTQYF
clone size: -; J gene: TRBJ2-1; D gene: -; V gene: TRBV5-1; CDR3 DNA: TGCGCCAGCAGCTTGGTGTCAGCAACCTCCTACAATGAGCAGTTCTTC; CDR3 protein: CASSLVSATSYNEQFF
clone size: few; J gene: TRBJ2-1; D gene: TRBD2; V gene: TRBV7-3; CDR3 DNA: TGTGCCAGCAGCTTATCTAGCGGAATATACAATGAGCAGTTCTTC; CDR3 protein: CASSLSSGIYNEQFF
clone size: few; J gene: TRBJ2-3; D gene: -; V gene: TRBV27; CDR3 DNA: TGTGCCAGCAGTTTCGGGGGTGCGTGGCAGTATTTT; CDR3 protein: CASSFGGAWQYF
clone size: -; J gene: TRBJ2-1; D gene: TRBD2; V gene: TRBV7-9; CDR3 DNA: TGTGCCAGCAGCCGTTACTCGCGGGGGTCCCGGGATGAGCAGTTCTTC; CDR3 protein: CASSRYSRGSRDEQFF
clone size: -; J gene: TRBJ2-3; D gene: -; V gene: TRBV7-2; CDR3 DNA: TGTGCCAGCAGCCAACGGGGTCCGAGCACAGATACGCAGTATTTT; CDR3 protein: CASSQRGPSTDTQYF
clone size: many; J gene: TRBJ2-7; D gene: TRBD2; V gene: TRBV7-9; CDR3 DNA: TGTGCCAGCAGCTACGGGTCGGCTAGCGGGAGTGACGAGCAGTACTTC; CDR3 protein: CASSYGSASGSDEQYF
clone size: -; J gene: TRBJ2-1; D gene: -; V gene: TRBV5-6; CDR3 DNA: TGTGCCAGCAGCTTGGTGGGTGTCCACAATGAGCAGTTCTTC; CDR3 protein: CASSLVGVHNEQFF
clone size: many; J gene: TRBJ1-6; D gene: -; V gene: TRBV5-1; CDR3 DNA: TGCGCCAGCAGCTTCAGGGTAGGGGCCTATAATTCACCCCTCCACTTT; CDR3 protein: CASSFRVGAYNSPLHF
clone size: -; J gene: TRBJ1-4; D gene: TRBD1; V gene: TRBV12-3/TRBV12-4; CDR3 DNA: TGTGCCAGCAGTGGCCCCGGGACAGGGGAATCAAAACTGTTTTTT; CDR3 protein: CASSGPGTGESKLFF
clone size: few; J gene: TRBJ1-5; D gene: -; V gene: TRBV5-5; CDR3 DNA: TGTGCCAGCAGCTTTGTTTCGACCGAACCAAGTCAGCCCCAGCATTTT; CDR3 protein: CASSFVSTEPSQPQHF
clone size: -; J gene: TRBJ2-7; D gene: -; V gene: TRBV6-1; CDR3 DNA: TGTGCCAGCACCCAGGGAGCAGGGACCTACGAGCAGTACTTC; CDR3 protein: CASTQGAGTYEQYF
clone size: few; J gene: TRBJ2-7; D gene: -; V gene: TRBV15; CDR3 DNA: TGTGCCACCAGCAGAGAGACAAAGCCCTACGAGCAGTACTTC; CDR3 protein: CATSRETKPYEQYF
clone size: -; J gene: TRBJ1-1; D gene: -; V gene: TRBV12-3/TRBV12-4; CDR3 DNA: TGTGCCAGCAGCTTCAACAGGGCCACTGAAGCTTTCTTT; CDR3 protein: CASSFNRATEAFF
clone size: -; J gene: TRBJ1-5; D gene: -; V gene: TRBV5-5; CDR3 DNA: TGTGCCAGCAGCTTGGATGGGGGGTTTCAGCCCCAGCATTTT; CDR3 protein: CASSLDGGFQPQHF
clone size: few; J gene: TRBJ2-3; D gene: TRBD1; V gene: TRBV7-3; CDR3 DNA: TGTGCCAGCAGCGATGGGACAGGGAGCACAGATACGCAGTATTTT; CDR3 protein: CASSDGTGSTDTQYF
clone size: few; J gene: TRBJ2-3; D gene: TRBD2; V gene: TRBV12-3/TRBV12-4; CDR3 DNA: TGTGCCAGCAGTTTCGGGGGGGCCCGAGATACGCAGTATTTT; CDR3 protein: CASSFGGARDTQYF
clone size: -; J gene: TRBJ2-7; D gene: TRBD2; V gene: TRBV20-1; CDR3 DNA: TGCAGTGCTGGACGTTTTGGGACTAGCGGCTTGGAGCAGTACTTC; CDR3 protein: CSAGRFGTSGLEQYF
clone size: -; J gene: TRBJ2-7; D gene: -; V gene: TRBV5-1; CDR3 DNA: TGCGCCAGCAGCTTGGAAGGGGTAGTAAACGAGCAGTACTTC; CDR3 protein: CASSLEGVVNEQYF
clone size: -; J gene: TRBJ1-1; D gene: TRBD1; V gene: TRBV25-1; CDR3 DNA: TGTGCCGCATCCCCCCTCACAGGGGGTAGAAAAGACACTGAAGCTTTCTTT; CDR3 protein: CAASPLTGGRKDTEAFF
clone size: few; J gene: TRBJ1-2; D gene: -; V gene: TRBV19; CDR3 DNA: TGTGCCAGTAGTACCTCGGCAGGTCGGTATGGCTACACCTTC; CDR3 protein: CASSTSAGRYGYTF
clone size: -; J gene: TRBJ1-2; D gene: -; V gene: TRBV28; CDR3 DNA: TGTGCCAGCAGTTCGCCCGGGGGGGCACAAGGCTACACCTTC; CDR3 protein: CASSSPGGAQGYTF
clone size: few; J gene: TRBJ2-7; D gene: TRBD1; V gene: TRBV10-3; CDR3 DNA: TGTGCCATCAGTGCCCCCGACAGGGGGCCCGAGCAGTACTTC; CDR3 protein: CAISAPDRGPEQYF
clone size: -; J gene: TRBJ2-7; D gene: -; V gene: TRBV7-9; CDR3 DNA: TGTGCCAGCAGCTTAGAGGGACCTTGGCACGAGCAGTACTTC; CDR3 protein: CASSLEGPWHEQYF
clone size: -; J gene: TRBJ2-2; D gene: -; V gene: TRBV6-6; CDR3 DNA: TGTGCCAGCAGTCCTGTCCGGACCACCGGGGAGCTGTTTTTT; CDR3 protein: CASSPVRTTGELFF
clone size: -; J gene: TRBJ2-1; D gene: TRBD2; V gene: TRBV7-3; CDR3 DNA: TGTGCCAGCAGCAGCTCGGGACTAGTTTCCTACAATGAGCAGTTCTTC; CDR3 protein: CASSSSGLVSYNEQFF
clone size: -; J gene: TRBJ2-3; D gene: -; V gene: TRBV5-5; CDR3 DNA: TGTGCCAGCAGCTCGCGGGTAGCGGACACAGATACGCAGTATTTT; CDR3 protein: CASSSRVADTDTQYF
clone size: -; J gene: TRBJ1-6; D gene: TRBD1; V gene: TRBV7-2; CDR3 DNA: TGTGCCAGCAGCTTGGGACAGACCCAAAATTCACCCCTCCACTTT; CDR3 protein: CASSLGQTQNSPLHF
clone size: -; J gene: TRBJ2-1; D gene: -; V gene: TRBV12-3/TRBV12-4; CDR3 DNA: TGTGCCAGCAGTCCAATAGCAGGGACACGGAATGAGCAGTTCTTC; CDR3 protein: CASSPIAGTRNEQFF
clone size: -; J gene: TRBJ1-5; D gene: TRBD1; V gene: TRBV5-4; CDR3 DNA: TGTGCCAGCAGCTTGGGAGGGGGCAGGCAGCCCCAGCATTTT; CDR3 protein: CASSLGGGRQPQHF
clone size: -; J gene: TRBJ1-6; D gene: TRBD1; V gene: TRBV9; CDR3 DNA: TGTGCCAGCAGCCCGCGTACCCAGGGGGATAATTCACCCCTCCACTTT; CDR3 protein: CASSPRTQGDNSPLHF
clone size: -; J gene: TRBJ2-7; D gene: TRBD2; V gene: TRBV3-1; CDR3 DNA: TGTGCCAGCAGCCTCCGGGGGGACGAGCAGTACTTC; CDR3 protein: CASSLRGDEQYF
clone size: -; J gene: TRBJ2-7; D gene: TRBD2; V gene: TRBV3-1; CDR3 DNA: TGTGCCAGCAGCCACGAGACTAGCAACGAGCAGTACTTC; CDR3 protein: CASSHETSNEQYF
clone size: -; J gene: TRBJ1-1; D gene: -; V gene: TRBV6-5; CDR3 DNA: TGTGCCAGCAGTTCGCCCAGGAGGAACACTGAAGCTTTCTTT; CDR3 protein: CASSSPRRNTEAFF
clone size: -; J gene: TRBJ2-3; D gene: -; V gene: TRBV30; CDR3 DNA: TGTGCCTGGAGTGTACAAGGGGCAGATACGCAGTATTTT; CDR3 protein: CAWSVQGADTQYF
clone size: few; J gene: TRBJ2-3; D gene: TRBD2; V gene: TRBV7-9; CDR3 DNA: TGTGCCAGCAGCTACCCGGACTGGCTAGCGGGCAGCACAGATACGCAGTATTTT; CDR3 protein: CASSYPDWLAGSTDTQYF
clone size: -; J gene: TRBJ2-6; D gene: -; V gene: TRBV24-1; CDR3 DNA: TGTGCCACCAGTGCAGGACAGCGCTCTGGGGCCAACGTCCTGACTTTC; CDR3 protein: CATSAGQRSGANVLTF